The 19 T cell receptor beta chains listed next were all sequenced from one sample in a study of T cells in Graves' hyperthyroidism and ophthalmopathy. Amplified TCR beta CDR3 regions came from RNA transcripts. The HTBI set primed first-round TCR CDR3 RT-PCR. MiXCR, applied by TCRdb to the multiplex PCR reads, yields one record per CDR3 protein. This sample has around 500,000 distinct CDR3 sequences, with 11% to 15% found just once. Material: blood. The source is a woman between 40 and 55 years old with Graves' hyperthyroidism.

This clonotype was observed many times. V usage is TRBV20-1 and J usage is TRBJ1-4, with a weak D call TRBD1 (6 bases). The V and J ends lost 5 bases and 5 bases respectively, with 15 bases between them. CDR1 is DFQATT, CDR2 SNEGSKA, per germline (reference sequence). The CDR3 covers 14 residues. The chain's CDR3 is CSAPFRGANEKLFF. CDR3 DNA: TGCAGTGCTCCCTTCCGGGGGGCGAATGAAAAACTGTTTTTT.

The rearrangement links TRBV28 to TRBJ2-2, with D unclear. V was clipped by 8 bases and J by 5 bases, with 9 bases between them. The germline V gene has CDR1 MDHEN and CDR2 SYDVKM. The CDR3 totals 12 residues. CDR3 coding DNA: TGTGCCAGCTTGGGGTTGACCGGGGAGCTGTTTTTT. It specifies CASLGLTGELFF.

A remark on this clonotype: A much larger clone differs by one base, so this may be a read error. This chain uses TRBV6-1 with TRBJ1-2, with D maybe TRBD1 (5 bases). The CDR3 consists of 13 residues. CDR1 MNHNS and CDR2 SASEGT come from the germline V gene. In DNA form, the CDR3 reads TGTGCCAGCAGCCCCGCAGGGACCCATGGCTACGCCTTC. Translating it yields CASSPAGTHGYAF.

This clonotype was observed a handful of times. The rearrangement joins TRBV11-2 to TRBJ1-5, with D possibly being TRBD1 (5 bases). V dropped 2 bases and J dropped 7 bases, with 9 bases sitting between them. Looked up from germline, CDR1 is SGHAT and CDR2 is FQNNGV. CDR3 length: 13 amino acids. CDR3 DNA sequence: TGTGCCAGCAGCTTAATGCAGGGACAGCCCCAGCATTTT. Protein sequence: CASSLMQGQPQHF.

This clonotype was recorded a few times. The V and J genes are TRBV19 and TRBJ1-2; no clear D. CDR1 is LNHDA and CDR2 is SQIVND in the germline V gene (reference sequence). The CDR3 length is 14 residues. The V end was cut by 4 bases, the J end by 7 bases, with 16 bases between. The CDR3 loop reads CASSTHKDTSGYTF. The CDR3 DNA follows: TGTGCCAGTAGTACCCACAAGGATACTTCTGGCTACACCTTC.

This clonotype was detected ten times or more. V gene TRBV28 combines with J gene TRBJ2-5, with 7 bases matching TRBD1. Trimming at V came to 5 bases and at J to 2 bases, leaving 5 bases not matched to a gene. The germline V gene has CDR1 MDHEN and CDR2 SYDVKM. The CDR3 runs 14 residues. The CDR3 region has the DNA TGTGCCAGCAGTCCGGGACAGACACAAGAGACCCAGTACTTC. As protein: CASSPGQTQETQYF.

This clonotype was recorded at least ten times. The chain combines TRBV28 with TRBJ2-7; 11 nucleotides agree with TRBD2. This CDR3 is built from 15 residues. V was clipped by 5 bases and J by 3 bases; unmatched bases: 6. Looked up from germline, CDR1 is MDHEN and CDR2 is SYDVKM. CDR3 loop: CASSRPTSGNYEQYF. CDR3 DNA: TGTGCCAGCAGTCGACCGACTAGCGGGAACTACGAGCAGTACTTC.

Of note for this clonotype: Here the CDR3 omits its conserved ending phenylalanine or tryptophan, so a read error is the likely source. The rearrangement links TRBV11-2 to TRBJ2-6; D is ambiguous. Trimming cost V 1 base and J 2 bases, with 9 bases left between them. Per the germline V gene, CDR1 is SGHAT and CDR2 is FQNNGV. The CDR3 runs to 16 residues. CDR3 protein: CASSLVSRTGANVLTL. Here the CDR3 DNA reads TGTGCCAGCAGCTTAGTGTCGCGGACTGGGGCCAACGTCCTGACTTTA.

The table lists this clonotype with many counts. V is TRBV6-2 or TRBV6-3 and J is TRBJ2-7, with D perhaps TRBD2 (5 bases). V was cut by 4 bases and J by 6 bases, with 10 bases left in between. This CDR3 contains 12 residues. CDR1 and CDR2 from the germline V gene are MNHEY and SVGEGT. The CDR3 nucleotides read TGTGCCAGCAGTTTGGTAGGAGGCGAGCAGTACTTC. Encoded protein: CASSLVGGEQYF.

This clonotype has at least ten counts. The chain recombines TRBV30 with TRBJ1-1, with D perhaps matching TRBD1 (5 bases). The ends were cut back, 3 bases at V and 1 base at J, with 15 bases in the middle. The CDR3 runs to 15 residues. CDR1 is GTSNPN, CDR2 SVGIG, per germline (reference sequence). The CDR3 reads CAWSFRGRENTEAFF. The CDR3, as DNA: TGTGCCTGGAGCTTTAGGGGCAGGGAGAACACTGAAGCTTTCTTT.

This clonotype was recorded many times. The chain recombines TRBV19 with TRBJ2-7, with 11 bases lining up with TRBD2. The J segment lost 2 bases and the V segment lost 9 bases, leaving 15 bases of the junction unmatched. The CDR3 is 17 amino acids. The germline V gene has CDR1 LNHDA and CDR2 SQIVND (reference sequence). The chain's CDR3 is CASSFRTTSGAAYEQYF. The CDR3 DNA reads TGTGCCAGCAGTTTTAGAACGACTAGCGGGGCTGCCTACGAGCAGTACTTC. Variable domain in full (rest from reference TRBV19 and TRBJ2-7): DGGITQSPKYLFRKEGQNVTLSCEQNLNHDAMYWYRQDPGQGLRLIYYSQIVNDFQKGDIAEGYSVSREKKESFPLTVTSAQKNPTAFYLCASSFRTTSGAAYEQYFGPGTRLTVT.

This clonotype has a handful of counts. V usage is TRBV9 and J usage is TRBJ2-2; D not resolved. Germline CDR1 reads SGDLS; CDR2 reads YYNGEE. V was clipped by 4 bases and J by 3 bases, with 13 bases between them. This CDR3 is built from 15 residues. CDR3 nucleotides: TGTGCCAGCAGCTCCCCCCCACCGGACACCGGGGAGCTGTTTTTT. It specifies CASSSPPPDTGELFF.

At least ten counts were recorded for this clonotype. The V and J genes are TRBV27 and TRBJ2-7; a weak D match, TRBD1 (6 bases). V was shortened by 5 bases and J by 6 bases, with 14 bases between the two germline ends. The CDR3 has 13 residues. The germline CDR1 and CDR2 sequences are MNHEY and SMNVEV (reference sequence). The CDR3 spells CASSTGSAGEQYF. The CDR3 coding sequence is TGTGCCAGCAGTACAGGGAGCGCGGGCGAGCAGTACTTC.

This clonotype was found a few times. A much larger clone differs by one base, so this may be a read error. The gene calls are TRBV27 and TRBJ2-1; TRBD2 agrees at 7 bases. The CDR3 contains 18 residues. Germline assignment: CDR1 MNHEY and CDR2 SMNVEV (reference sequence). V lost 1 base, J lost 0 bases, and 9 bases stayed unmatched. The CDR3 DNA reads TGTGCCAGCAGTTTATTTAAATCCGGGACTAACTCCTACAATGAGCAGTTCTTC. The encoded protein is CASSLFKSGTNSYNEQFF.

This clonotype was detected a few times. This chain links TRBV6-1 with TRBJ2-7; 10 nucleotides agree with TRBD1. From germline, CDR1 is MNHNS and CDR2 SASEGT. The V segment lost 6 bases and the J segment 2 bases; nucleotides outside the gene matches: 7. CDR3 size: 15 residues. CDR3 protein: CASSPGTGETYEQYF. In DNA, the CDR3 is TGTGCCAGCAGCCCCGGGACAGGGGAAACCTACGAGCAGTACTTC.

This clonotype was seen repeatedly, ten times or more. The chain combines TRBV5-6 with TRBJ2-2; either TRBD1 or TRBD2 may supply D (6 bases each). V lost 0 bases to trimming and J lost 9 bases, with 18 bases between them. The CDR3 has 16 residues. In germline, CDR1 is SGHDT, CDR2 YYEEEE. CDR3 region: CASSLVGGTAGWELFF. CDR3 nucleotides: TGTGCCAGCAGCTTGGTAGGGGGGACCGCGGGCTGGGAGCTGTTTTTT.

This clonotype showed up many times. V gene TRBV7-9 combines with J gene TRBJ2-1, with 14 bases fitting TRBD2. Germline V gene lookup returns CDR1 SEHNR and CDR2 FQNEAQ (reference sequence). Trimming cost V 5 bases and J 5 bases; bases outside gene matches: 5. The CDR3 extends over 16 amino acids. As DNA, the CDR3 is TGTGCCAGCAGCCTAAGACTAGCGGGAGGGGACAATGAGCAGTTCTTC. It is translated as CASSLRLAGGDNEQFF.

J is TRBJ2-5 and V is TRBV5-6; a weak D match, TRBD2 (6 bases). Germline V CDR1 and CDR2: SGHDT, YYEEEE. V was trimmed by 3 bases and J by 5 bases, leaving 11 bases between them. CDR3 length: 13 residues. This CDR3 reads CASSWRRVETQYF. The CDR3 DNA is TGTGCCAGCAGCTGGCGGAGGGTTGAGACCCAGTACTTC.

This clonotype was seen at least ten times. The chain combines TRBV28 with TRBJ1-1; D possibly corresponds to TRBD1 (5 bases). Between the trimmed V and J ends, which lost 2 bases and 1 base, there was a span of 11 bases. The CDR3 spans 15 residues. Germline lookup yields CDR1 MDHEN and CDR2 SYDVKM. The CDR3 region is CASSLGGGPNTEAFF. CDR3 DNA sequence: TGTGCCAGCAGTTTAGGTGGGGGACCGAACACTGAAGCTTTCTTT.